The clone carrying this TCR beta chain was observed a few times. Its specificity is not known. The record originates from a study of blood T cells in healthy people across ages. General study points: The lack of PBMC sorting stopped any conclusive naive versus antigen-experienced comparison.

The germline CDR1 and CDR2 sequences are SEHNR and FQNEAQ (reference sequence). The CDR3 has 15 amino acids. Peripheral blood, about 10 milliliters per donor, was collected. Together with a sample-barcoded 5' primer, a J-beta primer mix was included in a second PCR lasting about 7 to 12 cycles. TCRdb recomputed calls from the 5' RACE reads with MiXCR, one row per CDR3 protein. The sample comprises over 450,000 distinct CDR3 sequences, around 24% of which are singletons, and 8.7% rests with the top ten. The same data also contributed to another study, on T cells of mothers and their children. That source reports: The sample comes from roughly 9 healthy Caucasian donors: mothers and children. Normalized overlap was always slightly, never significantly, higher in related than unrelated mother-child pairs.

V usage is TRBV7-9 and J usage is TRBJ2-1; D possibly corresponds to TRBD2 (6 bases). The tail of the sequence fits TRBJ2-7 better, so the J call may be wrong. The receptor's source is a boy between 10 and 17 years old in good health. Sequencing was carried out using blood. The CDR3 nucleotides are TGTGCCAGCAGCTTAGAGGAGGGAGTACTCTACGAGCAGTACTTC. It yields the protein CASSLEEGVLYEQYF.